A selection of T cell receptor beta chains follows, all from one sample in a study of T cell repertoires in cytomegalovirus infection. TCRdb re-called the reads through MiXCR, storing one row per CDR3 protein. Of 600,000 to 800,000 distinct CDR3 sequences in the sample, roughly 26% were seen once. The sequencing sample was made of CD8+ T cells from PBMCs. All receptors come from a human donor in good health (CMV status not recorded). Some clones in this sample may be carry-over from other donors' samples. Both conserved end residues are part of each CDR3. D genes are given only for firm matches. Some rows mark clone size as missing; the rest say once, few, many or name a class of expanded clone.

TRBV7-9	few	-	TRBJ2-7	18	TGTGCCAGCAGAAAGCCGCCGGAGGGGCCATCGGGTGCCTACGAGCAGTACTTC	CASRKPPEGPSGAYEQYF
TRBV7-9	many	TRBD1	TRBJ2-1	14	TGTGCCAGTCTGGGACAGGGCGCCTACAATGAGCAGTTCTTC	CASLGQGAYNEQFF
TRBV11-3	once	-	TRBJ2-1	14	TGTGCCAGCAGCCAGAACGACGGTTACAATGAGCAGTTCTTC	CASSQNDGYNEQFF
TRBV12-5	many	TRBD1	TRBJ1-5	18	TGTGCTAGTGGTTTCACCTCAGGGGGCGGTGGAGGCAATCAGCCCCAGCATTTT	CASGFTSGGGGGNQPQHF
TRBV7-3	-	-	TRBJ2-5	16	TGTGCCAGCAGCCCCGGGACGTCTCAAGGGCGAGAGACCCAGTACTTC	CASSPGTSQGRETQYF
TRBV5-1	few	-	TRBJ2-6	19	TGCGCCAGCAGCTTGTGGGGACTCACGCTCGATTCTGGGGCCAACGTCCTGACTTTC	CASSLWGLTLDSGANVLTF
TRBV19	-	TRBD1	TRBJ2-1	16	TGTGCCAGTAGTATACCGGGGGCAGGGGACAGGGATGAGCAGTTCTTC	CASSIPGAGDRDEQFF
TRBV12-3/TRBV12-4	few	-	TRBJ2-1	11	TGTGCCAGCAGAACAGAGTATGAGCAGTTCTTC	CASRTEYEQFF
TRBV7-6	many	TRBD1	TRBJ1-5	14	TGTGCCAGCAGTCCACAGGGGAGCAATCAGCCCCAGCATTTT	CASSPQGSNQPQHF
TRBV19	-	TRBD1	TRBJ1-1	17	TGTGCCAGCTCAAAAAGGACAGGGGTGGGGCCGAACACTGAAGCTTTCTTT	CASSKRTGVGPNTEAFF
TRBV28	many	TRBD2	TRBJ2-3	16	TGTGCCAGCAGTTGGGGCACTAGCGGACGCACAGATACGCAGTATTTT	CASSWGTSGRTDTQYF
TRBV12-3/TRBV12-4	many	TRBD2	TRBJ2-5	16	TGTGCCAGCAGTCCTACCCTAGCGGGGGGCCAAGAGACCCAGTACTTC	CASSPTLAGGQETQYF
TRBV29-1	-	-	TRBJ2-1	11	TGCAGCGGGGGTCGGGGGCATGAGCAGTTCTTC	CSGGRGHEQFF
TRBV6-5	-	-	TRBJ2-1	16	TGTGCCAGCAGCGAAGAGGACAGTACTACCTACAATGAGCAGTTCTTC	CASSEEDSTTYNEQFF
TRBV7-6	-	-	TRBJ1-5	13	TGTGCCAGCAGCTCACGAAGGAATCAGCCCCAGCATTTT	CASSSRRNQPQHF
TRBV29-1	few	-	TRBJ1-2	12	TGCAGCGTTGAGTCTCGCAGCTATGGCTACACCTTC	CSVESRSYGYTF
TRBV6-6	many	-	TRBJ2-7	11	TGTGCCAGCAGTTACGGGGGCGAGCAGTACTTC	CASSYGGEQYF
TRBV20-1	-	-	TRBJ1-5	15	TGCAGTGCTAGAGATCCGGCAGGGAGGAATCAGCCCCAGCATTTT	CSARDPAGRNQPQHF
TRBV7-6	few	TRBD1	TRBJ2-1	15	TGTGCCAGCAGCGGCCGGGACAGGGGAGACGATGAGCAGTTCTTC	CASSGRDRGDDEQFF
TRBV12-3/TRBV12-4	-	TRBD1	TRBJ2-1	19	TGTGCCAGCAGTTCAACCGCCTACCCCGGGACAGGGACCTACAATGAGCAGTTCTTC	CASSSTAYPGTGTYNEQFF
TRBV28	-	-	TRBJ2-7	13	TGTGCCAGCAGTTTATACGTAGGGAGCGAGCAGTACTTC	CASSLYVGSEQYF
TRBV29-1	-	-	TRBJ2-1	14	TGCAGCGTTCAGGGTGGGGCGATAAGGCTTGAGCAGTTCTTC	CSVQGGAIRLEQFF